The clone carrying this T cell receptor (beta chain) was recorded many times. What it binds is unknown. The data derive from a study of T cell repertoires in cytomegalovirus infection. On the study more broadly: Public TCR beta signatures provided an indication of both CMV infection and a matching HLA type. Study results and caveats: HLA-C-restricted CMV clonotypes gave the most frequent clonotype in two of eight donors. The cumulative frequency of public TCR beta families distinguished individuals who carried CMV together with the relevant HLA.

TCRdb redid the calling of the reads with MiXCR, one entry per CDR3 protein. The sample includes approximately 180,000 distinct CDR3 sequences, about 15% of them seen just once. With V trimmed by 5 bases and J by 6 bases, 7 bases remained unmatched. Germline-derived CDR1 and CDR2 are SGHTA and FQGNSA. CDR3 size: 14 residues. The chain is built from TRBV7-2 and TRBJ1-5; 7 bases are shared with TRBD1. The source material was CD8+ T cells from PBMCs. The receptor's source is a human donor in good health (CMV status not recorded). Some clones in this sample may be carry-over from other donors' samples. CDR3 in amino acids: CASSADRSGQPQHF. CDR3 coding DNA: TGTGCCAGCAGCGCGGACAGGTCGGGTCAGCCCCAGCATTTT.